What follows are 20 T cell receptor beta chains derived from one specimen sequenced in a study of OX40 agonist ivuxolimab in advanced cancers. The protocol used for the library was the immunoSEQ multiplex PCR assay. Here the immuneACCESS table is served through TCRdb, limited to in-frame sequences with V and J called. Missing clones are a known gap in these copies; in checked studies unresolved V genes cover under half, and the rest lacks a known reason. The sample contains about 46,000 clones, approximately 83% of them found a single time. More than 1.5% of the sample rests with the top ten. Sequencing was performed on CD4+ or CD8+ T cells sorted from blood, taken in a trial of the OX40 agonist ivuxolimab. The receptor source for this set is an adult with an advanced solid tumor such as melanoma, head and neck, liver or kidney cancer.

The chain joins TRBV6-5 to TRBJ1-2; D is perhaps TRBD1 (5 bases). V was pared by 6 bases and J by 7 bases, with 15 bases between. CDR1 is MNHEY and CDR2 is SVGAGI in the germline V gene. This CDR3 spans 13 amino acids. CDR3 bases: TGTGCCAGCAGGACGACAGTCTCTGTTGGCTACACCTTC. It specifies CASRTTVSVGYTF.

The J gene is TRBJ1-3, the V gene TRBV27, with D possibly matching TRBD1 (6 bases). The CDR3 sequence is 13 residues long. In germline, CDR1 is MNHEY, CDR2 SMNVEV (reference sequence). V lost 6 bases, J lost 6 bases, and 12 bases lay in between. CDR3 DNA: TGTGCCAGCAGGTCGGACAGCGAAAACACCATATATTTT. Protein product: CASRSDSENTIYF.

The chain combines TRBV27 with TRBJ2-3; 7 bases are shared with TRBD2. After removal of 4 bases from V and 1 base from J, the junction contained 5 bases not matched to a gene. Per the germline V gene, CDR1 is MNHEY and CDR2 is SMNVEV (reference sequence). The CDR3 is 15 residues long. CDR3 protein: CASSSSTSGTDTQYF. In nucleotides, the CDR3 is TGTGCCAGCAGTTCCTCCACTAGCGGCACAGATACGCAGTATTTT.

V gene TRBV10-3 combines with J gene TRBJ1-1; D is unclear. The CDR3 totals 15 residues. Looked up from germline, CDR1 is ENHRY and CDR2 is SYGVKD. The V and J ends lost 0 bases and 0 bases respectively, with 8 bases between them. Written as DNA, the CDR3 is TGTGCCATCAGTGAGTCCACAGAACTGAACACTGAAGCTTTCTTT. This gives the protein CAISESTELNTEAFF.

The rearrangement links TRBV19 to TRBJ2-3, with 12 positions matching TRBD2. The germline V gene encodes CDR1 LNHDA and CDR2 SQIVND (reference sequence). V gave up 5 bases and J gave up 4 bases; unmatched junction bases: 7. The CDR3 runs to 16 residues. CDR3 protein: CASSVRLAGAADTQYF. In DNA, the CDR3 is TGTGCCAGTAGTGTCCGACTAGCGGGGGCTGCAGATACGCAGTATTTT.

The chain carries TRBV14 and TRBJ1-2; D perhaps matches TRBD1 (6 bases). Germline CDR1 SGHDN, CDR2 FVKESK. V dropped 4 bases and J dropped 1 base, with 10 bases sitting between them. The CDR3 length is 14 residues. As DNA, the CDR3 is TGTGCCAGCAGCCGAGGGGGGTTTAACTATGGCTACACCTTC. Amino acid sequence: CASSRGGFNYGYTF.

This clone occurred once. The CDR3 is CASSVQGADGYTF. The CDR3, as DNA: TGTGCCAGCAGCGTACAGGGGGCCGATGGCTACACCTTC. This chain links TRBV5-5 with TRBJ1-2; TRBD1 matches 9 bases. The germline V gene has CDR1 SGHKS and CDR2 YYEKEE (reference sequence). The CDR3 loop spans 13 amino acids. Trimming took 4 bases from V and 6 from J; bases not matched to a gene: 4.

The rearrangement joins TRBV15 to TRBJ1-1, with D possibly matching TRBD1 (5 bases). V was pared by 3 bases and J by 6 bases, with 20 bases between. CDR1 and CDR2 from the germline V gene are LNHNV and YYDKDF (reference sequence). The CDR3 has 16 amino acids. CDR3 DNA sequence: TGTGCCACCAGCAGGCGCCTGGGGACCCCTGGGGCTGAAGCTTTCTTT. This sequence encodes CATSRRLGTPGAEAFF.

This chain uses TRBV2 with TRBJ1-1, with 7 bases aligning to TRBD1. Losses at the gene ends were 5 bases for V and 4 bases for J; bases not matched to a gene: 1. The CDR3 sequence is 12 residues long. Germline V lookup: CDR1 SNHLY, CDR2 FYNNEI. This CDR3 reads CASSPGGTEAFF. CDR3 nucleotides: TGTGCCAGCAGTCCAGGGGGCACTGAAGCTTTCTTT.

V usage is TRBV30 and J usage is TRBJ2-1; TRBD1 or TRBD2 may be the D gene (6 bases each). Trimming pared 0 bases from V and 3 bases from J, leaving 9 bases between. Germline CDR1 reads GTSNPN; CDR2 reads SVGIG (reference sequence). The CDR3 contains 14 residues. The CDR3: CAWSVQGGYNEQFF. The CDR3 DNA is TGTGCCTGGAGTGTACAGGGAGGCTACAATGAGCAGTTCTTC.

This clone turned up a few times. The chain joins TRBV4-1 to TRBJ2-7; D unresolved. CDR3 length: 16 amino acids. CDR1 is MGHRA and CDR2 is YSYEKL in the germline V gene. Trimming shortened V by 4 bases and J by 0 bases, and 16 bases separated the two germline ends. Here the CDR3 DNA reads TGCGCCAGCAGCCGACAAGACGTCGTGAGCTCCTACGAGCAGTACTTC. This translates into CASSRQDVVSSYEQYF.

This clone is medium-sized. The V call is TRBV7-6, the J call TRBJ2-7; no reliable D call. The CDR3 has 13 amino acids. Germline values: CDR1 SGHVS, CDR2 FNYEAQ. V was shortened by 4 bases and J by 6 bases, with 13 bases between the two germline ends. The CDR3 loop is CASSSRKEGEQYF. In DNA, the CDR3 is TGTGCCAGCAGCTCCCGGAAGGAAGGCGAGCAGTACTTC. The full variable domain, completed using reference TRBV7-6 and TRBJ2-7, is GAGVSQSPRYKVTKRGQDVALRCDPISGHVSLYWYRQALGQGPEFLTYFNYEAQQDKSGLPNDRFSAERPEGSISTLTIQRTEQRDSAMYRCASSSRKEGEQYFGPGTRLTVT.

The chain is built from TRBV6-6 and TRBJ1-1; a possible D gene is TRBD1 (5 bases). V gave up 6 bases and J gave up 7 bases, with 12 bases separating them. CDR1 is MNHNY, CDR2 SVGAGI, per germline (reference sequence). This CDR3 has 12 residues. CDR3 coding DNA: TGTGCCAGCAGCAAAGGGGTGGGTGAAGCTTTCTTT. Its translation is CASSKGVGEAFF.

The chain employs TRBV7-9 and TRBJ1-1; D is unresolved. Germline assignment: CDR1 SEHNR and CDR2 FQNEAQ (reference sequence). The length of the CDR3 is 13 residues. V shed 6 bases and J shed 7 bases, with 15 bases lying between them. The CDR3 DNA is TGTGCCAGCAGTCTCACTAGCACCGATGAAGCTTTCTTT. It translates to CASSLTSTDEAFF.

The chain couples TRBV5-1 to TRBJ1-1, with 7 positions matching TRBD1. The CDR3 has 16 amino acids. Per the germline V gene, CDR1 is SGHRS and CDR2 is YFSETQ. J gave up 1 base and V 5 bases, and 11 bases lay outside the gene matches. The CDR3 nucleotides are TGCGCCAGCAGGCTATACAGGGGCGTTGGGAACACTGAAGCTTTCTTT. It specifies CASRLYRGVGNTEAFF.

The chain employs TRBV5-1 and TRBJ2-2; TRBD1 matches at 10 bases. CDR3 length: 16 amino acids. Germline CDR1 SGHRS, CDR2 YFSETQ. The V and J ends lost 4 bases and 4 bases, in that order; junction bases with no gene match: 7. The CDR3 sequence: CASSPGQGRVTGELFF. The CDR3 bases are TGCGCCAGCAGCCCGGGACAGGGGCGCGTCACCGGGGAGCTGTTTTTT.

The chain recombines TRBV7-2 with TRBJ2-4; TRBD2 matches 12 bases. After removal of 0 bases from V and 8 bases from J, the junction contained 5 bases not matched to a gene. The CDR3 extends over 16 amino acids. Germline V gene sequence: CDR1 SGHTA, CDR2 FQGNSA. CDR3 loop: CASSLALLAGGHIQYF. Here the CDR3 DNA reads TGTGCCAGCAGCTTAGCTCTTCTAGCGGGGGGGCACATTCAGTACTTC.

This chain links TRBV6-5 with TRBJ2-2, with TRBD1 as a possible D gene (6 bases). Germline values: CDR1 MNHEY, CDR2 SVGAGI. The CDR3 length is 15 residues. Trimming shortened V by 4 bases and J by 6 bases, and 15 bases separated the two germline ends. CDR3 protein: CASSLYGTYPGELFF. The CDR3 DNA reads as TGTGCCAGCAGTTTATACGGGACATATCCCGGGGAGCTGTTTTTT.

The chain carries TRBV30 and TRBJ2-1; the D gene could be TRBD1 or TRBD2 (5 bases each). The length of the CDR3 is 16 residues. From germline, CDR1 is GTSNPN and CDR2 SVGIG (reference sequence). V lost 3 bases and J lost 7, with 22 bases in between. The CDR3 DNA follows: TGTGCCTGGAGGGGATCCGGGACCCCCCGGACGAATGAGCAGTTCTTC. Its protein product is CAWRGSGTPRTNEQFF.

This CDR3 is CASSPVDSYPGELFF. The CDR3 DNA sequence: TGTGCCAGCAGCCCCGTCGACAGCTACCCTGGGGAGCTGTTTTTT. The chain has TRBV7-9 and TRBJ2-2; D possibly corresponds to TRBD1 (5 bases). This CDR3 comprises 15 residues. Trimming cost V 5 bases and J 8 bases, with 18 bases left between them. Germline CDR1 and CDR2: SEHNR and FQNEAQ (reference sequence). Together with reference TRBV7-9 and TRBJ2-2, the CDR3 gives the full variable domain: DTGVSQNPRHKITKRGQNVTFRCDPISEHNRLYWYRQTLGQGPEFLTYFQNEAQLEKSRLLSDRFSAERPKGSFSTLEIQRTEQGDSAMYLCASSPVDSYPGELFFGEGSRLTVL.